The TCR beta chain described here comes from a study of cytomegalovirus exposure and HLA in healthy donors (dated by TCRdb to about 2017). For the study in its entirety: According to an earlier analysis of 550 to 700 of the donors, 150 million to 200 million T cells yielded 100 million or so unique TCR beta sequences and 250 to 350 Gb of sequence data. An early release covering roughly 580 HLA-typed donors comprised about 300 gigabases of sequencing data and 65 million to 100 million unique TCR sequences. Among the roughly 400 genotyped donors, under 90% belonged to the genetic ancestry cluster associated with self-reported Caucasian donors. The aim of the study was to test whether cataloging public T cell receptors could identify signatures of past pathogen exposure. Using immunosequencing, the study profiled T cell repertoires from roughly 650 subjects and related those repertoires to cytomegalovirus serostatus. In addition to the first cohort of 666 subjects, a separate validation cohort of 130 or so different subjects was used. High-throughput TCR immunosequencing, statistical association of individual TCRs with disease status, and machine learning were combined to predict cytomegalovirus infection status. In a later analysis, previously published TCR beta repertoires from hundreds of donors were re-analyzed and high-resolution HLA genotyping was added so that TCR occurrence patterns could be studied. In the later analysis, no new phenotypic data were used to find candidate immune exposures; instead, reliance was placed on TCR beta sequences and their occurrence across donors. In an earlier analysis of a few hundred of the donors, high-throughput TCR beta sequencing was used to judge whether each TCR beta V gene segment behaved as functional or pseudogenic. Donor age, sex, ethnicity and CMV serostatus were compiled alongside the repertoire data. Genome-wide SNP genotypes for about 55% of the 666 donors were used in a later genetic analysis, which treated that subset as a discovery cohort. Every discovery cohort repertoire had been produced on one sequencing platform. Class I and class II HLA loci were covered by the typing at four-digit resolution. Typing coverage varied by locus: roughly 620-630 donors for A, B, C, DRB1 and DQB1; approximately 500 for DQA1; more than 600 for DPA1; roughly 470 for DPB1. Because of strong linkage in the cohort, 4 to 6 DR-DQ haplotypes were treated as single units for association and clustering. Across approximately 420 genotyped donors of the cohort, an average of roughly 250,000 unique TCR beta nucleotide sequences per donor were sequenced, and 15% to 20% of those sequences were non-productive.

General study outcomes and caveats: Correlated functional status among segregating V segments might be attributable to linkage disequilibrium, but an unknown experimental factor could not be ruled out. Assigning TCR associations to individual alleles was difficult when HLA alleles, especially DR and DQ, strongly co-occurred. An association between a missense DCLRE1C variant and V-gene and J-gene trimming of TCR beta chains was found in a later genetic analysis and replicated in an independent cohort. Most TCR sequences were observed very rarely across donors, whereas some public TCRs were present in many individuals. Sequencing depth was assumed to be roughly uniform across donors in the presence/absence analyses, though that assumption may not hold. Several of the top co-occurrence clusters appeared to be linked to parvovirus B19, influenza, CMV and Epstein-Barr virus, according to a later analysis. In an earlier analysis of about 600 of the donors, most TCR beta V segments appeared in productive rearrangements about 87% or about 30% of the time, broadly matching IMGT annotations. In a later analysis, HLA-associated TCR beta chains showed more clonal expansion and lower generation probabilities than non-associated chains that were equally common. Three of the identified cytomegalovirus-associated TCR beta chains were confirmed in vitro to be specific for cytomegalovirus antigens. CMV serostatus was the only immune exposure information available for the cohort. Because HLA typing was missing for some donors at each locus, association tests included only the typed subset. In a later genetic analysis, fewer N-insertions in productive TCRs were reported among donors in an Asian-associated ancestry cluster than the roughly 700-donor mean. The classifier was reported to diagnose cytomegalovirus status with high specificity and sensitivity in both the original cohort and the validation cohort. Specific HLA alleles were associated with 15,000 to 20,000 TCR beta sequences at a false discovery rate of 0.05 in a later analysis. A cluster of highly shared sequence variants was judged likely to represent a technical artifact of the sequencing pipeline. Because counts were too low, roughly 16 rarely observed V segments, including chromosome 9 orphons, were excluded from the earlier analysis of a few hundred of the donors. In this cohort, only TCR beta chains were sequenced, and detectable features were limited by the absence of alpha or paired-chain data. A further reported finding was that TCR beta sequences accurately predicted the HLA-A and HLA-B alleles for most subjects in the first cohort. A later analysis found that most CMV-associated TCR beta chains appeared HLA-restricted, with HLA associations seemingly driven largely by CMV exposure. Some IMGT-functional V segments, including TRBV6-2 and TRBV6-3, could not be told apart with the 87-base-pair reads, so those segments were excluded. According to a later analysis, TCR association rates differed among HLA loci, with DRB1 alleles showing the most associated TCRs and HLA-C alleles showing the fewest. A total of some 180 TCR beta chains were listed by the study as associated with cytomegalovirus. According to the authors, the approach could potentially be generalized to other disease states and immunological phenotypes.

For CDR1 and CDR2, the germline V gene lists MDHEN and SYDVKM. The cysteine opens and the phenylalanine closes a CDR3 of 16 amino acids. The sequence is cut down to CDR3 DNA, 48 bases in frame from base 1. Trimming removed 5 bases from V and 7 bases from J; the gene matches leave 13 bases unexplained. The cohort consisted of approximately 670 healthy bone marrow donors. All cohort members were sampled while nominally healthy, although unrecorded immune exposures were likely present. The donor tested CMV seropositive, placing the donor among the 289 seropositive members of the cohort. A peripheral blood sample was provided by each donor, and peripheral blood mononuclear cells were used for TCR beta sequencing. The Qiagen DNeasy Blood Extraction Kit was used to extract genomic DNA from the blood cell samples. Comment on this clone: What antigen it recognizes has not been identified. The record has no base qualities; no much larger clone is one base away.

The method was the immunoSEQ multiplex PCR assay. A mixture of 60 forward primers for TCR Vbeta segments and 13 reverse primers for TCR Jbeta segments was used in the multiplex PCR. The CDR3 region of rearranged TCR beta genes was amplified from genomic DNA with a multiplex PCR assay. Amplified TCR beta libraries were sequenced as 87-base-pair reads on the Illumina HiSeq System. Regarding the original processing steps: A later analysis tallied tens of millions of unique TCR beta chains across the 550 to 850 repertoires, and roughly 11 million of those chains were shared by two or more donors. Raw reads were error-corrected and collapsed into unique sequences by a nearest-neighbor algorithm in which closely related sequences were merged to remove PCR and sequencing errors. V, D and J gene segments were assigned by aligning CDR3 sequences to IMGT reference sequences. For a sequence to be retained, a match of at least six nucleotides to both a V gene segment and a J gene segment was required. A rearrangement was called productive if the CDR3 had no stop codons and remained in frame with V and J, and every other rearrangement was called non-productive. CDR3 was defined according to IMGT convention as the region running from the second conserved V-encoded cysteine to the conserved J-encoded phenylalanine. In an earlier analysis of 500 to 650 of the donors, sequences lacking an unambiguous match to a single V gene segment were excluded. An earlier analysis of about 590 of the donors classified V segments as functional when productive rearrangements were above 56.7% and as segregating when the standard deviation between donors was above 5%. A statistical classification framework was built for diagnosing cytomegalovirus status from the catalog of TCR beta chain sequences. In a later analysis, V and J genes were assigned by comparing TCR nucleotide sequences against IMGT/GENE-DB human TR gene sequences. Using the TCRdist pipeline, a later analysis assigned CDR3 sequences along with most-parsimonious VDJ recombination scenarios. A later analysis defined each TCR beta chain by its CDR3 amino acid sequence plus V-gene family, and excluded reads lacking a unique V-gene family. To address suspected cross-contamination and a sequencing artifact, a later analysis removed 450 to 700 highly shared, low-generation-probability nucleotide sequences. A later analysis calculated a clonal expansion index for each public chain from normalized within-repertoire ranks of inferred template counts. A later analysis computed generation probabilities with a VDJ recombination model fitted to out-of-frame rearrangements, and checked the results against IGoR. Hypergeometric tests were used in a later analysis to score TCR-TCR, TCR-HLA and TCR-CMV co-occurrence, with a repertoire-size bias correction applied to the TCR pairs. In a later analysis, false discovery rates were estimated by permuting HLA or CMV assignments 20 times. In a later analysis, co-occurring TCRs were grouped using DBSCAN, with TCRdist sequence similarity added in when clustering inside HLA-allele-positive subsets. Repertoires with fewer than 30,000 or more than 120,000 public chains, plus five repertoires with anomalous nucleotide sharing, were excluded from co-occurrence clustering. As stored in TCRdb, this immuneACCESS dataset retains in-frame rearrangements with V and J assigned. A fraction of the clones does not appear; measured against another copy, unresolved V genes explain less than half of the discrepancy, and the remainder lacks a known reason. D and trimming were read from the DNA, whereas the V and J calls and clone size are those reported in that table. A total of under 200,000 clones appear in this sample, roughly 80% of them only once. Around 9% of the sample is in the top ten clones.

The chain is encoded by TRBV28 joined to TRBJ1-5; 8 middle bases align to TRBD1. This receptor was taken from a male donor in good health and CMV-seropositive. Sequencing used PBMCs. Read as DNA, the sequence is TGTGCCAGCAGTCCCAGTGGACAGGGAGGTAGGCAGCCCCAGCATTTT. Its translation is CASSPSGQGGRQPQHF.